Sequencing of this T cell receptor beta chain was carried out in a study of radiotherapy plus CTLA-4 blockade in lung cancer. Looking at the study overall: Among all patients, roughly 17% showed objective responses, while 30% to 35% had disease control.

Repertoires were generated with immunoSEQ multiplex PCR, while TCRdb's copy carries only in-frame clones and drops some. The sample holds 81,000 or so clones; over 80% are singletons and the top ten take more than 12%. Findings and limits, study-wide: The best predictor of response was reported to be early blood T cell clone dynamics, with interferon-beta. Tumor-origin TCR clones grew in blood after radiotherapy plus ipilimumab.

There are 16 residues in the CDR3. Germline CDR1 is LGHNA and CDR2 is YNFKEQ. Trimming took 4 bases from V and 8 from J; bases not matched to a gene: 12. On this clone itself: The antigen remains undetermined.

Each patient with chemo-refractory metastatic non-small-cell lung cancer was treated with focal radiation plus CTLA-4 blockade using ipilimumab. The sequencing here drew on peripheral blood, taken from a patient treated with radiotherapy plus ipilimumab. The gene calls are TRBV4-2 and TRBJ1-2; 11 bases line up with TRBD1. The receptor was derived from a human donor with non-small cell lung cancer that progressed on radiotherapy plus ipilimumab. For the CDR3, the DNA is TGTGCCAGCAGCCCGCAGGGACAGGGGGATATAAGCGGCTACACCTTC. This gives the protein CASSPQGQGDISGYTF.